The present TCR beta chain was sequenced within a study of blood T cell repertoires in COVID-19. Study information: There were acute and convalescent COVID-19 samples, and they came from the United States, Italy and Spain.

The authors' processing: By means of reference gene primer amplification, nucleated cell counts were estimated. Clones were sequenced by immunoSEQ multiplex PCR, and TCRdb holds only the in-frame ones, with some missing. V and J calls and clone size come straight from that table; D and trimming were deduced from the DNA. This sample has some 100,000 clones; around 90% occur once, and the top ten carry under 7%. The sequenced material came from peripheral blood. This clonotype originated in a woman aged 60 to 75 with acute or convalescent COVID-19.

CDR3 in DNA: TGTGCCAGCAGTGAACCAGGGGGCATGGACTATGGCTACACCTTC. Translated: CASSEPGGMDYGYTF. The chain is built from TRBV6-1 and TRBJ1-2, with 8 bases identical to TRBD1. Germline trimming cut 2 bases from V and 3 bases from J; bases unmatched to any gene: 5. The CDR3 totals 15 residues. The germline gives CDR1 MNHNS, CDR2 SASEGT.